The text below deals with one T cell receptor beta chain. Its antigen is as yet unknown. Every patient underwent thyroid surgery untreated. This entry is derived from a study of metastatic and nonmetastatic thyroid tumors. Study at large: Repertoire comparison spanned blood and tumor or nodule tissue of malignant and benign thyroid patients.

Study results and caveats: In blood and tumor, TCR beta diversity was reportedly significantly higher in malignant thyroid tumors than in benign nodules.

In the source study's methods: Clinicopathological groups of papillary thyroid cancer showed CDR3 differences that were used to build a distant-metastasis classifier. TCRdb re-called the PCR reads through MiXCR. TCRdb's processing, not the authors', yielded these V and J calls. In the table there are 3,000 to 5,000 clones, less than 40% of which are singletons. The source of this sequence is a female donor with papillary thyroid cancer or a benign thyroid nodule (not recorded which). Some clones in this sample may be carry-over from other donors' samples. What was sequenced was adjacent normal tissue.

The CDR3 nucleotides read TGTGCCAGCAGCCAAGGGGGCGGGAGGACCTCCTACGAGCAGTACTTC. Its protein product is CASSQGGGRTSYEQYF. The chain couples TRBV6-1 to TRBJ2-7; D perhaps matches TRBD2 (8 bases). Trimming pared 6 bases from V and 0 bases from J, leaving 18 bases between. The CDR3 has 16 residues. The germline CDR1 and CDR2 sequences are MNHNS and SASEGT.